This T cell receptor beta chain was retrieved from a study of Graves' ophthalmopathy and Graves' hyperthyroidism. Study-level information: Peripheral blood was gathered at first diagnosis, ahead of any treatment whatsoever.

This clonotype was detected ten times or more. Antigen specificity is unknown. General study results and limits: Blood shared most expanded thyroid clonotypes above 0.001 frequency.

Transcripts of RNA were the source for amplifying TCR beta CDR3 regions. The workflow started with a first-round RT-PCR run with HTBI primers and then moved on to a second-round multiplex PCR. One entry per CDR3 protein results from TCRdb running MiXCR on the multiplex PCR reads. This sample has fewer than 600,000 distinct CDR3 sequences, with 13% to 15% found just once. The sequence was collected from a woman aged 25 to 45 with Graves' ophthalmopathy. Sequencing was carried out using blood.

This chain's CDR3 is CASSEQGNTEAFF. The CDR3 DNA is TGTGCCAGCAGTGAACAGGGAAACACTGAAGCTTTCTTT. The chain is built from TRBV6-1 and TRBJ1-1, with D possibly matching TRBD1 (5 bases). V was shortened by 2 bases and J by 2 bases, with 6 bases between the two germline ends. Germline CDR1 is MNHNS and CDR2 is SASEGT. There are 13 residues in the CDR3.